Listed below are T cell receptor beta chains from one sample, sequenced in a study of Ad26.COV2.S vaccination and SARS-CoV-2 variants. Clones were read by immunoSEQ multiplex PCR, and TCRdb kept only the in-frame ones, dropping some. The data contain about 280,000 clones, more than 70% of them singletons. The sample here was peripheral blood, taken in a trial of Ad26.COV2.S vaccine versus placebo. These receptors all stem from a person between 18 and 65 years old who received the Ad26.COV2.S COVID-19 vaccine or a placebo. Both conserved end residues are part of each CDR3. The D gene is left open where the match is weak. A row's size may be missing; if present it is once, few, many or a size class.

>.|.|TRBV20-1|TRBJ2-3
TGCAGTGCTGTAGGCGATACGCAGTATTTT
CSAVGDTQYF
>.|.|TRBV10-2|TRBJ2-1
TGCGCCAGCAGGGGACCTCACAATGAGCAGTTCTTC
CASRGPHNEQFF
>TRBD1|.|TRBV6-2/TRBV6-3|TRBJ1-1
TGTGCCAGCAGTGCCACAGGGGTTGGAGGTCGGAACACTGAAGCTTTCTTT
CASSATGVGGRNTEAFF
>TRBD2|.|TRBV7-2|TRBJ2-5
TGTGCCAGCAGCTTAAACCGCGGGGGGCAAGAGACCCAGTACTTC
CASSLNRGGQETQYF
>.|.|TRBV5-1|TRBJ1-2
TGCGCCAGCAGCCCCCGAGGAGGCGACGGCTACACCTTC
CASSPRGGDGYTF
>.|.|TRBV4-1|TRBJ1-2
TGCGCCAGCAGCCAAGCCGCCATATCGACGGCCTCGGGCGGCTACACCTTC
CASSQAAISTASGGYTF
>.|.|TRBV27|TRBJ2-7
TGTGCCAGCGGATGGTTAGGCAGACAATACGAGCAGTACTTC
CASGWLGRQYEQYF
>.|.|TRBV5-5|TRBJ1-5
TGTGCCAGCAGCCAGGGACCCAATCAGCCCCAGCATTTT
CASSQGPNQPQHF
>.|.|TRBV5-1|TRBJ1-3
TGCGCCAGCAATTCCGGGACGGCTGGAAACACCATATATTTT
CASNSGTAGNTIYF
>.|.|TRBV6-1|TRBJ1-2
TGTGCCAGCAGTGAAGGTCTCCCCACCTATGGCTACACCTTC
CASSEGLPTYGYTF
>.|.|TRBV10-1|TRBJ2-7
TGCGCCAGCAGTGAGTCGGCCGGGTCCTCTTCCTACGAGCAGTACTTC
CASSESAGSSSYEQYF
>.|.|TRBV2|TRBJ2-7
TGTGCCAGCAGGTACAGGGTTTTTCTTTCCTACGAGCAGTACTTT
CASRYRVFLSYEQYF
>.|.|TRBV5-4|TRBJ2-3
TGTGCCAGCAGCCCCTTTCCAGGGGTTACAGATACGCAGTATTTT
CASSPFPGVTDTQYF
>.|.|TRBV10-3|TRBJ1-1
TGTGCCATCAGGGGGGGGCTCCCGGGCACTGAAGCTTTCTTT
CAIRGGLPGTEAFF
>TRBD1|.|TRBV19|TRBJ1-2
TGTGCCAGTAGTGAAGGAACCGGGACAGCCTTCGGGGGCTACACCTTC
CASSEGTGTAFGGYTF
>TRBD1|.|TRBV19|TRBJ1-2
TGTGCCAGTAGTAGGGGACAGGACTATGGCTACACCTTC
CASSRGQDYGYTF
>.|.|TRBV27|TRBJ2-5
TGTGCCAGCTATTTTATGTATAATTTAGGCTCATTGGAGACCCAGTACTTC
CASYFMYNLGSLETQYF
>.|.|TRBV30|TRBJ1-2
TGTGCCTGGAGTCCGCGATGGGGGAACTATGGCTACACCTTC
CAWSPRWGNYGYTF
>.|.|TRBV7-6|TRBJ2-2
TGTGCCAGCAGCTTAGCACAGCCGAACACCGGGGAGCTGTTTTTT
CASSLAQPNTGELFF
>TRBD1|once|TRBV12-5|TRBJ2-1
TGTGCTAGTGGTTCGCTACCGGGACAGGGAAGAAGGAATGAGCAGTTCTTC
CASGSLPGQGRRNEQFF
>.|.|TRBV25-1|TRBJ2-1
TGTGCCAGCAGTGAAATACGAAACTCCTACAATGAGCAGTTCTTC
CASSEIRNSYNEQFF
>TRBD2|.|TRBV18|TRBJ2-2
TGTGCCAGCTCACCTAAGCGGACTAGCGGGGCGAACACCGGGGAGCTGTTTTTT
CASSPKRTSGANTGELFF
>.|.|TRBV7-8|TRBJ2-7
TGTGCCAGCAGCGCCTGGGCGGGTGGGATCTACGAGCAGTACTTC
CASSAWAGGIYEQYF
>.|.|TRBV7-6|TRBJ1-1
TGTGCCAGCAGCTTAGTGTCAAGGGCATTTTCCCTGAACACTGAAGCTTTCTTT
CASSLVSRAFSLNTEAFF
>.|.|TRBV2|TRBJ1-2
TGTGCCAGCAGTCGAACGCGTACCGGGCAGGCCTATGGCTACACCTTC
CASSRTRTGQAYGYTF
>.|once|TRBV6-5|TRBJ1-3
TGTGCCAGCAGTTACTCGCGGGGGACTGGAAACACCATATATTTT
CASSYSRGTGNTIYF
>.|.|TRBV4-2|TRBJ2-7
TGTGCCAGCAGCCACGCCGGGGCAGACGGGTACGAGCAGTACTTC
CASSHAGADGYEQYF
>.|few|TRBV7-9|TRBJ2-7
TGTGCCAGCAGCTTGTGGGAAATAGACTACGAGCAGTACTTC
CASSLWEIDYEQYF
>TRBD2|.|TRBV7-2|TRBJ2-2
TGTGCCAGCAGCTGGGGACTAGCGGGCACCGGGGAGCTGTTTTTT
CASSWGLAGTGELFF
>TRBD1|once|TRBV18|TRBJ2-6
TGTGCCAGCTCACCGGACAGGGCCATTGACGGGGCCAACGTCCTGACTTTC
CASSPDRAIDGANVLTF
>.|.|TRBV5-6|TRBJ2-7
TGTGCCAGCAGCTGGGGGACCTACGAGCAGTACTTC
CASSWGTYEQYF
>.|.|TRBV18|TRBJ1-2
TGTGCCAGCTCACCACCGGGAAGAACTACCTATGGCTACACCTTC
CASSPPGRTTYGYTF
>.|.|TRBV11-2|TRBJ2-7
TGTGCCAGCAGCTTAAGGGCAGTCTCCTACGAGCAGTACTTC
CASSLRAVSYEQYF
>.|.|TRBV7-2|TRBJ1-2
TGTGCCAGCAGCTTAGGGGGAGGGTTCAACTATGGCTACACCTTC
CASSLGGGFNYGYTF
>TRBD2|.|TRBV23-1|TRBJ2-2
TGCGCCAGCAGTCAATCGGGGAGGGCTAGCGGGGCCGCGAACACCGGGGAGCTGTTTTTT
CASSQSGRASGAANTGELFF
>.|.|TRBV18|TRBJ1-4
TGTGCCAGCTCACCGAGACTAAGGGAGGATGAAAAACTGTTTTTT
CASSPRLREDEKLFF
>TRBD2|.|TRBV5-1|TRBJ2-1
TGCGCCAGCAGCTTTCTAGCGGGGGGCCCTGGGGTCTACAATGAGCAGTTCTTC
CASSFLAGGPGVYNEQFF
>TRBD1|.|TRBV7-6|TRBJ2-7
TGTGCCAGCAGCTTAGGCCCGACAGGGGGCATTTACGAGCAGTACTTC
CASSLGPTGGIYEQYF
>.|.|TRBV15|TRBJ2-7
TGTGCCACCAGCAGAGAACGGGACTCAAACTACGAGCAGTACTTC
CATSRERDSNYEQYF
>.|once|TRBV2|TRBJ2-1
TGTGCCAGCACGCTAGCAGGATATGAGCAGTTCTTC
CASTLAGYEQFF
>TRBD1|.|TRBV5-5|TRBJ2-7
TGTGCCAGCAGCACCACAGGGGGCATAGGGCAGTACTTC
CASSTTGGIGQYF
>TRBD2|.|TRBV7-3|TRBJ2-5
TGTGCCAGCAGCGAGGGACTACTGGAGACCCAGTACTTC
CASSEGLLETQYF
>TRBD1|.|TRBV7-2|TRBJ1-4
TGTGCCAGCAGGGACAGGGGGGCAACTAATGAAAAACTGTTTTTT
CASRDRGATNEKLFF
>TRBD2|few|TRBV10-3|TRBJ2-2
TGTGCCATCAGTGAGTCAGGACTAGCGGGGGGTCGGAACACCGGGGAGCTGTTTTTT
CAISESGLAGGRNTGELFF
>TRBD1|.|TRBV18|TRBJ1-2
TGTGCCAGCTCAGCCGGACAGGGGAACGAGCATGGCTACACCTTC
CASSAGQGNEHGYTF
>.|.|TRBV19|TRBJ1-2
TGTGCCAGTAGTAACGGGCCTTGGGATGCTAACTATGGCTACACCTTC
CASSNGPWDANYGYTF
>.|.|TRBV28|TRBJ2-7
TGTGCCAGCAGTTCGGACTGGGGGGACGAGCAGTACTTC
CASSSDWGDEQYF
>TRBD2|.|TRBV7-3|TRBJ2-5
TGTGCCAGCAGCTTAGGGCTAGCGGGGGGAGAGACCCAGTACTTC
CASSLGLAGGETQYF
>.|.|TRBV7-2|TRBJ2-4
TGTGCCAGCAGCTTATATAGGACGGCTGGCAACATTCAGTACTTC
CASSLYRTAGNIQYF
>.|.|TRBV6-5|TRBJ1-4
TGTGCCAGCAGTTATAGACTTGGGGGAAAACTGTTTTTT
CASSYRLGGKLFF
>.|.|TRBV11-2|TRBJ2-1
TGTGCCAGCAGCTTAGGTCAGAGCTCCTACAATGAGCAGTTCTTC
CASSLGQSSYNEQFF
>.|.|TRBV18|TRBJ2-1
TGTGCCAGCTCACTACAGCATGGTGGCGATGAGCAGTTCTTC
CASSLQHGGDEQFF
>.|once|TRBV6-5|TRBJ1-6
TGTGCCAGCAGATCAGGGTTCAATAATTCACCCCTCCACTTT
CASRSGFNNSPLHF
>.|.|TRBV7-9|TRBJ2-7
TGTGCCAGCAGCTCGTGGACAGCGATCTCCTACGAGCAGTACTTC
CASSSWTAISYEQYF